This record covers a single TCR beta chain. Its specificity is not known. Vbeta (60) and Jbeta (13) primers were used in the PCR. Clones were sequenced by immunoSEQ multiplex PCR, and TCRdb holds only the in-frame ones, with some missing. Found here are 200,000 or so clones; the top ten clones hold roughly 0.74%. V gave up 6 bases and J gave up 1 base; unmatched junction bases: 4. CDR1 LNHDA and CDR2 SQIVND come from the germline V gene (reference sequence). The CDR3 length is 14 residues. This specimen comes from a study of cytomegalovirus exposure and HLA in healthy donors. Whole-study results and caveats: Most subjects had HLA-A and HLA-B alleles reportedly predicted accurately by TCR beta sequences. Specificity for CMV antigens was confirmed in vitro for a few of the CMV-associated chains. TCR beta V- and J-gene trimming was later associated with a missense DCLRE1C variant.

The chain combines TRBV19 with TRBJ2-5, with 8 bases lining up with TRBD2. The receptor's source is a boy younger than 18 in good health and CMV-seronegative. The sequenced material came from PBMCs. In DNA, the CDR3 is TGTGCCAGTAGCCCACTAGCGGTCCAAGAGACCCAGTACTTC. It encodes CASSPLAVQETQYF.